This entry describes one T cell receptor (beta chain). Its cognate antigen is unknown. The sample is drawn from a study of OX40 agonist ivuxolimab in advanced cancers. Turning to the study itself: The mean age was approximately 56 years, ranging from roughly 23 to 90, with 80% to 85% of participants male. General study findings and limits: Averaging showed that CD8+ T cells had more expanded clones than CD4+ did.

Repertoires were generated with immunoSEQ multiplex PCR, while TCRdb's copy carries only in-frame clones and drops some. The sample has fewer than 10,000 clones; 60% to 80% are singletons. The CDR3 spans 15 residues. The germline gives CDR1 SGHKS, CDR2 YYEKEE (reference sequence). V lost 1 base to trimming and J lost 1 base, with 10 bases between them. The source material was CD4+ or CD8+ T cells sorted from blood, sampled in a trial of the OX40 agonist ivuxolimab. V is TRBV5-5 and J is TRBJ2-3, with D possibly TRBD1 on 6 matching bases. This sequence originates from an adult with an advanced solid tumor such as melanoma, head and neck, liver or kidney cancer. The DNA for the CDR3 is TGTGCCAGCAGCTTGATTGAGGGGGGCACAGATACGCAGTATTTT. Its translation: CASSLIEGGTDTQYF.